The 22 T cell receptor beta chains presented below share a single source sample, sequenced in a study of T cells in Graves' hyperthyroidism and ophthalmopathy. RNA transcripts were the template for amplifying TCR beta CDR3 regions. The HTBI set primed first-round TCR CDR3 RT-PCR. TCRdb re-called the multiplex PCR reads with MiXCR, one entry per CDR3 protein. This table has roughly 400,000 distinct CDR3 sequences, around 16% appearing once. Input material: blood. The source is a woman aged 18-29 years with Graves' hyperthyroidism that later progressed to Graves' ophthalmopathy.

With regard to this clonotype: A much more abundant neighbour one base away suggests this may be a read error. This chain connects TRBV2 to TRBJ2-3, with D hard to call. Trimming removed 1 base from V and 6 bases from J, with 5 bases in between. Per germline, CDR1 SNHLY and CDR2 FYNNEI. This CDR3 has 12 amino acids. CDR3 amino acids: CASSEVRDTQYF. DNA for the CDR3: TGTGCCAGCAGTGAAGTGAGGGATACGCAGTATTTT. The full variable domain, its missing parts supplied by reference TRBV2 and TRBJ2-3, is EPEVTQTPSHQVTQMGQEVILRCVPISNHLYFYWYRQILGQKVEFLVSFYNNEISEKSEIFDDQFSVERPDGSNFTLKIRSTKLEDSAMYFCASSEVRDTQYFGPGTRLTVL.

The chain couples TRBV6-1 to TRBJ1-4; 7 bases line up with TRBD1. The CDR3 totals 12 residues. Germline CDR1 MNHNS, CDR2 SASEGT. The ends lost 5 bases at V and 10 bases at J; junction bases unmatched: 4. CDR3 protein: CASSTRDRKLFF. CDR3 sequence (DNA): TGTGCCAGCAGTACCCGGGACAGAAAACTGTTTTTT.

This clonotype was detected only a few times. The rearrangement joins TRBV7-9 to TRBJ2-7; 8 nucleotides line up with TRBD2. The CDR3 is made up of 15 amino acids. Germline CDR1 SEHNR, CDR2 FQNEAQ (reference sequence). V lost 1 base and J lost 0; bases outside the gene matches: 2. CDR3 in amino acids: CASSLVRGDSYEQYF. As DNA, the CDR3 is TGTGCCAGCAGCTTAGTGCGGGGGGACTCCTACGAGCAGTACTTC.

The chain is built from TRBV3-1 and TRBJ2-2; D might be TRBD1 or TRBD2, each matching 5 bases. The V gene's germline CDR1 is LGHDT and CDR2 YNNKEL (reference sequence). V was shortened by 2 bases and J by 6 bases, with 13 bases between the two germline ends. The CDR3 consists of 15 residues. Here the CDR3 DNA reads TGTGCCAGCAGCCAATTGGGGGAGAGGTCCGGGGAGCTGTTTTTT. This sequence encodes CASSQLGERSGELFF. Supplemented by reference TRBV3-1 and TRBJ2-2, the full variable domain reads DTAVSQTPKYLVTQMGNDKSIKCEQNLGHDTMYWYKQDSKKFLKIMFSYNNKELIINETVPNRFSPKSPDKAHLNLHINSLELGDSAVYFCASSQLGERSGELFFGEGSRLTVL.

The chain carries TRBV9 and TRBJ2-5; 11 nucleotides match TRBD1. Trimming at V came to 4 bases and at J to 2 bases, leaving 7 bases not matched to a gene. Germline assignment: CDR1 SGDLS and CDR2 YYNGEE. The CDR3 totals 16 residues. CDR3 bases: TGTGCCAGCAGCCCCAGGGGGACAGGGGGGCAAGAGACCCAGTACTTC. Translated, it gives CASSPRGTGGQETQYF.

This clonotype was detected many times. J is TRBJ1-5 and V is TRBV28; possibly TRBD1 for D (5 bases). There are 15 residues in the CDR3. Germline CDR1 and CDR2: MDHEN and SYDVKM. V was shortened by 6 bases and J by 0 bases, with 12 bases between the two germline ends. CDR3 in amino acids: CASSWGSDSNQPQHF. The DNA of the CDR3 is TGTGCCAGCAGCTGGGGGTCGGATAGCAATCAGCCCCAGCATTTT.

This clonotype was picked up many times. The DNA for the CDR3 is TGTGCCAGCAGCCCGGGACAGGGGATTGCCTACGAGCAGTACTTC. Residues: CASSPGQGIAYEQYF. The V call is TRBV7-3, the J call TRBJ2-7; 10 nucleotides match TRBD1. The CDR3 covers 15 residues. Trimming cost V 5 bases and J 2 bases; bases outside gene matches: 6. Germline V gene data show CDR1 as SGHTA and CDR2 as FQGTGA. The entire variable domain, with the rest obtained from reference TRBV7-3 and TRBJ2-7, is as follows: GAGVSQTPSNKVTEKGKYVELRCDPISGHTALYWYRQSLGQGPEFLIYFQGTGAADDSGLPNDRFFAVRPEGSVSTLKIQRTERGDSAVYLCASSPGQGIAYEQYFGPGTRLTVT.

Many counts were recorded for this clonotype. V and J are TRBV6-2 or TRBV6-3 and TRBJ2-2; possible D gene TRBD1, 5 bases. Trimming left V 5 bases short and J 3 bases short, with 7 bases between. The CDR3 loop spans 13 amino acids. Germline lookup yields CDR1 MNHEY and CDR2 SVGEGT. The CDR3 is CASSRQYTGELFF. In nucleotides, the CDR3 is TGTGCCAGCAGTAGACAGTACACCGGGGAGCTGTTTTTT.

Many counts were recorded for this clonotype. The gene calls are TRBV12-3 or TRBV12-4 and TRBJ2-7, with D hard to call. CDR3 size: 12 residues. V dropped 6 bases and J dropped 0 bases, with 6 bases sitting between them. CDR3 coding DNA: TGTGCCAGCAGCGTGAGCTCCTACGAGCAGTACTTC. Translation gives CASSVSSYEQYF.

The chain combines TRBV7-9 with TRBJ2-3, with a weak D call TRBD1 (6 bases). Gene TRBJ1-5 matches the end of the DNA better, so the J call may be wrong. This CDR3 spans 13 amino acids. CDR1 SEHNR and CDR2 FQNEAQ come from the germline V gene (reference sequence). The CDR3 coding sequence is TGTGCCAGCATTTTAGAGGGGGACGATACGCAGCATTTT. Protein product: CASILEGDDTQHF.

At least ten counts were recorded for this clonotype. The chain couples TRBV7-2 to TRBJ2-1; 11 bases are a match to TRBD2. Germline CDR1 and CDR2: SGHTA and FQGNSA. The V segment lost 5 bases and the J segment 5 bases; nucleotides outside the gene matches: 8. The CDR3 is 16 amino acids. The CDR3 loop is CASSDLAGGRHNEQFF. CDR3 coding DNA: TGTGCCAGCAGCGATCTAGCGGGAGGCAGGCACAATGAGCAGTTCTTC. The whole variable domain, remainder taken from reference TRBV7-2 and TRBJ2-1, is GAGVSQSPSNKVTEKGKDVELRCDPISGHTALYWYRQSLGQGLEFLIYFQGNSAPDKSGLPSDRFSAERTGGSVSTLTIQRTQQEDSAVYLCASSDLAGGRHNEQFFGPGTRLTVL.

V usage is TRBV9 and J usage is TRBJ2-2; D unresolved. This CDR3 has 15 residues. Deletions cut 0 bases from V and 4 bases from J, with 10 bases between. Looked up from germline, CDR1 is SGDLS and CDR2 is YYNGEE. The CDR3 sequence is CASSVEPVSTGELFF. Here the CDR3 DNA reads TGTGCCAGCAGCGTAGAGCCGGTTTCCACCGGGGAGCTGTTTTTT.

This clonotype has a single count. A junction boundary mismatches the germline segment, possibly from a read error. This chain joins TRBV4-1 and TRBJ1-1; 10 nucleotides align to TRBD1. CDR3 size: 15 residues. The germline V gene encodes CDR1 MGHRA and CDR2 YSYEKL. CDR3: CASSERQGAVVEALF. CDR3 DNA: TGCGCCAGCAGCGAAAGACAGGGGGCGGTGGTTGAAGCTCTCTTT.

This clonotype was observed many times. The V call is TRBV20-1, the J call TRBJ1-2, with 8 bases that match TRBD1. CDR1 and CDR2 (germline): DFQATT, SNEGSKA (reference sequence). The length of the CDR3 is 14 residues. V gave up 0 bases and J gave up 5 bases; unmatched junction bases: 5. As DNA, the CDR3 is TGCAGTGCTAGAGACTGGGACAGGCCTTATGGCTACACCTTC. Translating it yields CSARDWDRPYGYTF.

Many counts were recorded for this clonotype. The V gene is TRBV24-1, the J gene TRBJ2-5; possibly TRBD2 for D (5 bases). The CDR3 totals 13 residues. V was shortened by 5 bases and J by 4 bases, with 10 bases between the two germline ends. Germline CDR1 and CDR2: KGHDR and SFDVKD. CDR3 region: CATSGAAGETQYF. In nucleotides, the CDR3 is TGTGCCACCAGTGGGGCGGCGGGAGAGACCCAGTACTTC.

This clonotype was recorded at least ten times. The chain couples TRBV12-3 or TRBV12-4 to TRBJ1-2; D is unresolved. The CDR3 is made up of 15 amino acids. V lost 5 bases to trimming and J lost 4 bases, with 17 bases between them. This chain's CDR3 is CASSTAPGFLYGYTF. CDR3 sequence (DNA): TGTGCCAGCAGTACCGCCCCGGGTTTCCTCTATGGCTACACCTTC.

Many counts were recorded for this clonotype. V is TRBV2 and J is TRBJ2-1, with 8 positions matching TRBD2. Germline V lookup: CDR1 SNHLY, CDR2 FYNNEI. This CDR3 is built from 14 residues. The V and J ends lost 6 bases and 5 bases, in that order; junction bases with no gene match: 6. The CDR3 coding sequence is TGTGCCAGCAGGATCCCGGGACTAGACAATGAGCAGTTCTTC. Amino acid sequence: CASRIPGLDNEQFF.

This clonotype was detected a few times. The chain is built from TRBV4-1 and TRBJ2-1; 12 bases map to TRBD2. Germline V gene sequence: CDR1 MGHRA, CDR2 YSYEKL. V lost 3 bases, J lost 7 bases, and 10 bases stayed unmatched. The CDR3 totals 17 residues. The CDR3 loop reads CASSHRLVLAGGNEQFF. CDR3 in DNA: TGCGCCAGCAGCCACCGCCTTGTCCTAGCGGGGGGGAATGAGCAGTTCTTC.

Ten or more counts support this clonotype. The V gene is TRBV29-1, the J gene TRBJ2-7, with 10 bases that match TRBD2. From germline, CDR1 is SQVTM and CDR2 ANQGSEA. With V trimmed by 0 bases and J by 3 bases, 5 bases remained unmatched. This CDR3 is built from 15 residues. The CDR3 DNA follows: TGCAGCGTTGAAGAACCGAAGCGGGGGGGCTACGAGCAGTACTTC. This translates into CSVEEPKRGGYEQYF.

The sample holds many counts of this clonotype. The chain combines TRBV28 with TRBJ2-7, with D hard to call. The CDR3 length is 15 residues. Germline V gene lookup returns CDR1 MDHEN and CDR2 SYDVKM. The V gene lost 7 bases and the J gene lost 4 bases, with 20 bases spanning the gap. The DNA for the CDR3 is TGTGCCAGCACCGAAGACCACCGTAAGGAATACGAGCAGTACTTC. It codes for CASTEDHRKEYEQYF.

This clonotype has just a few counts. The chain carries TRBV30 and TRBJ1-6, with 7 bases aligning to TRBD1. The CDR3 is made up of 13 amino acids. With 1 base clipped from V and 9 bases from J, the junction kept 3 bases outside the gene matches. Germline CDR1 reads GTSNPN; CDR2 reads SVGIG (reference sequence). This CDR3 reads CAWSATGPSPLHF. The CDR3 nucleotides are TGTGCCTGGAGTGCGACAGGGCCTTCACCCCTCCACTTT.

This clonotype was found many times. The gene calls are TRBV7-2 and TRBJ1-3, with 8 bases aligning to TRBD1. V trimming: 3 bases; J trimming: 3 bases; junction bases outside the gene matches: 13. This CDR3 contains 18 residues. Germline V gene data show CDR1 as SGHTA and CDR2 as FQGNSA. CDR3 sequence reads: CASSFSQDRELRGNTIYF. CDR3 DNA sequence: TGTGCCAGCAGCTTTTCCCAGGACAGGGAACTTCGTGGAAACACCATATATTTT.